This T cell receptor beta chain was captured in a study of cytomegalovirus exposure and HLA in healthy donors. Whole-study results and caveats: In an earlier analysis, about 87% or about 30%: the productive usage of most TCR beta V segments.

This clone was seen just once. Its antigen is unidentified. Both 60 Vbeta primers and 13 Jbeta primers went into the PCR. TCRdb keeps only in-frame clones here, not all; method: immunoSEQ multiplex PCR. The sample has approximately 170,000 clones; approximately 75% are singletons. The clonotype originates from a man aged 25 to 45 in good health and CMV-seropositive. The sample was PBMCs.

The CDR3: CASSVDVGGGSYEQYF. The CDR3 nucleotides are TGTGCCAGCAGCGTAGATGTCGGGGGGGGCTCCTACGAGCAGTACTTC. V and J are TRBV9 and TRBJ2-7; 8 nucleotides line up with TRBD2. Trimming at V came to 0 bases and at J to 0 bases, leaving 5 bases not matched to a gene. The germline V gene has CDR1 SGDLS and CDR2 YYNGEE. The length of the CDR3 is 16 residues.